The rows below give T cell receptor beta chains drawn from one sample of a study of T cells in Graves' hyperthyroidism and ophthalmopathy. Using its own MiXCR run on the multiplex PCR reads, TCRdb lists one record per CDR3 protein. The sample lists 210,000 or so distinct CDR3 sequences; approximately 17% were seen once. The sequenced material came from blood. All receptors derive from a man aged 45-60 years with Graves' hyperthyroidism. The CDR3 runs from the conserved cysteine through the conserved F or W. The D gene is left open where the match is weak. Some rows mark clone size as missing; the rest say once, few, many or name a class of expanded clone.

clone size,J gene,V gene,D gene,CDR3 DNA,CDR3 protein
once,TRBJ2-5,TRBV5-1,-,TGCGCCAGCAGCTTGTGGTCAGCTCAAGAGACCCAGTACTTC,CASSLWSAQETQYF
many,TRBJ2-5,TRBV3-1,-,TGTGCCAACAGCCATAACAGATTATTGGAGACCCAGTACTTC,CANSHNRLLETQYF
-,TRBJ1-5,TRBV3-1,-,TGTACCAGCAGCCCGGGACCGGCCGATCAGCCCCAGCATTTT,CTSSPGPADQPQHF
-,TRBJ1-5,TRBV28,TRBD1,TGTGCCAGCAGACGATCATCAAGGGGACAGAGGGGTAGCAATCAGCCCCAGCATTTT,CASRRSSRGQRGSNQPQHF
many,TRBJ2-5,TRBV2,TRBD2,TGTGCCAGCAGTGAAGGCAATAGCGGGACCCAATTCTTC,CASSEGNSGTQFF
-,TRBJ2-7,TRBV7-2,TRBD2,TGTGCCAGCAGCTCGACTAGCGGGAGGGCTGACGAGCAGTACTTC,CASSSTSGRADEQYF
many,TRBJ2-7,TRBV18,TRBD1,TGTGCCAGCTCACCAAGGACAGGGGTGGCAATCTCCTACGAGCAGTACTTC,CASSPRTGVAISYEQYF
-,TRBJ2-6,TRBV19,-,TGTGCCAGTAACGGACATTACTCTGGGGCCAACGTCCTGACTTTC,CASNGHYSGANVLTF
many,TRBJ2-5,TRBV20-1,-,TGCAGTGCTAGGTGGCAGTTGGAGACCCAGTACTTC,CSARWQLETQYF
many,TRBJ2-7,TRBV6-1,TRBD2,TGTGCCAGCAGTTACATCGGGACTAGCGGGAGGGACGAGCAGTACTTC,CASSYIGTSGRDEQYF
many,TRBJ1-1,TRBV7-6,-,TGTGCCAGCAGCCGATTTGACGGGAACACTGAAGCTTTCTTT,CASSRFDGNTEAFF
many,TRBJ1-2,TRBV2,TRBD1,TGTGCCACTATGGGGACAGGGAATCGTGGCTACACCTTC,CATMGTGNRGYTF
-,TRBJ2-7,TRBV5-4,TRBD2,TGTGCCAGCACCACCAGGGGGGGGACTAGCGGGAGGTTCTACGAGCAGTACTTC,CASTTRGGTSGRFYEQYF
few,TRBJ2-7,TRBV7-9,TRBD1,TGTGCCAGCAGCCCCAAGACAGGGTTGGACGAGCAGTACTTC,CASSPKTGLDEQYF
many,TRBJ2-3,TRBV7-3,-,TGTGCCAGCAGCTTAACTAGCGGCACAGATACGCAGTATTTT,CASSLTSGTDTQYF
-,TRBJ2-3,TRBV4-1,-,TGCGCCAGCAGCCAAATTTCAGATACGCAGTATTTT,CASSQISDTQYF
-,TRBJ2-4,TRBV7-8,-,TGTGCCAGCAGCTTTAGCCCGGAGGACATTCAGTACTTC,CASSFSPEDIQYF
many,TRBJ2-1,TRBV18,TRBD2,TGTGCCAGCTCCCTCATAGCGGGACCTAATGAGCAGTTCTTC,CASSLIAGPNEQFF
-,TRBJ1-4,TRBV5-1,-,TGCGCCAGCAGCTTGGCCCTAGAGACAGGTCATGGCGAAAAACTGTTTTTT,CASSLALETGHGEKLFF
-,TRBJ1-2,TRBV28,TRBD1,TGTGCCAGCAGTTCACCCTCGGGACAGGGCTATGGCTACACCTTC,CASSSPSGQGYGYTF
many,TRBJ2-7,TRBV11-2,TRBD2,TGTGCCAGCAGGTATATCGGACTAGCGGGAGTGAAGTACGAGCAGTACTTC,CASRYIGLAGVKYEQYF
-,TRBJ2-1,TRBV4-1,TRBD1,TGCGCCAGCAGCCAGGAAGGACAGGGGAGAGATGAGCAGTTCTTC,CASSQEGQGRDEQFF
many,TRBJ2-3,TRBV6-2/TRBV6-3,-,TGTGCCAGCAGTTACTCCGGGACTTGGAGAGATACGCAGTATTTT,CASSYSGTWRDTQYF
-,TRBJ2-1,TRBV20-1,-,TGCAGTGCTAGAGTGGGTTTTGTGAATGAGCAGTTCTTC,CSARVGFVNEQFF
many,TRBJ1-2,TRBV28,TRBD1,TGTGCCAGCAGTCAAATTACGGACAGGGACGGTGGCTACACCTTC,CASSQITDRDGGYTF
few,TRBJ1-1,TRBV20-1,TRBD1,TGCAGTGCTAGAGATAGACAGGGTCCTGAAGCTTTCTTT,CSARDRQGPEAFF
few,TRBJ1-6,TRBV12-5,-,TGTGCTAGTGGGGGGGGAGATTCACCCCTCCACTTT,CASGGGDSPLHF